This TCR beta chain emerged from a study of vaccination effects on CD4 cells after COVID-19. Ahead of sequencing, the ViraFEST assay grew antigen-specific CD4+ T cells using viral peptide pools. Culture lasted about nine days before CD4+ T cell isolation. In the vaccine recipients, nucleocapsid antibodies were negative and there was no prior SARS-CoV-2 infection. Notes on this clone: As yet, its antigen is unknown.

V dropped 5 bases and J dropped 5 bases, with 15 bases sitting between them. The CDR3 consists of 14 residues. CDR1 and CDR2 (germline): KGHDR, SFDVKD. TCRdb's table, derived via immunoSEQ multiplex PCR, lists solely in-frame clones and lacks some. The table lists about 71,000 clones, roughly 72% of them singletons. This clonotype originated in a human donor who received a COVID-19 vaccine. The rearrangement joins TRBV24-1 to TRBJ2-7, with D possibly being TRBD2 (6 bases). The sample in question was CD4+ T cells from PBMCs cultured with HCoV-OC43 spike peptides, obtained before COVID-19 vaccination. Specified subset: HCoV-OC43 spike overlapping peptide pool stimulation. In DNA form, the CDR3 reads TGTGCCACCAGTGTTTCTCGCGGGGTCCACGAGCAGTACGTC. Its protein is CATSVSRGVHEQYV.